This passage covers 32 T cell receptor beta chains from one sample sequenced in a study of cytomegalovirus exposure and HLA in healthy donors. The PCR ran on 60 Vbeta and 13 Jbeta primers. The data were produced by immunoSEQ multiplex PCR, yet TCRdb's version contains in-frame clones alone and is incomplete. The sample records roughly 84,000 clones, around 85% being singletons. The specimen sequenced was PBMCs. These receptors all come from a human donor in good health.

This clone was seen a single time. The chain employs TRBV15 and TRBJ1-1, with 8 bases matching TRBD1. The germline CDR1 and CDR2 sequences are LNHNV and YYDKDF (reference sequence). Trimming cost V 3 bases and J 4 bases; bases outside gene matches: 1. There are 13 residues in the CDR3. The CDR3 bases are TGTGCCACCAGCAGGGACAGGGCCACTGAAGCTTTCTTT. This sequence encodes CATSRDRATEAFF. Together with reference TRBV15 and TRBJ1-1, the CDR3 gives the full variable domain: DAMVIQNPRYQVTQFGKPVTLSCSQTLNHNVMYWYQQKSSQAPKLLFHYYDKDFNNEADTPDNFQSRRPNTSFCFLDIRSPGLGDTAMYLCATSRDRATEAFFGQGTRLTVV.

V gene TRBV4-2 combines with J gene TRBJ2-1; 15 bases match TRBD2. The CDR3 length is 14 residues. V lost 4 bases to trimming and J lost 15 bases; unmatched junction nucleotides: 7. In germline, CDR1 is LGHNA, CDR2 YNFKEQ. Written as DNA, the CDR3 is TGTGCCAGCAGCCTGTGGACTAGCGGGGGGGCCCCGTTCTTC. Protein: CASSLWTSGGAPFF.

In this sample, this clone turned up a few times. Since a far larger clone is one base different, this is likely a read error. The chain links TRBV5-4 to TRBJ2-1; 7 bases match TRBD1. Per the germline V gene, CDR1 is SGHNT and CDR2 is YYREEE (reference sequence). CDR3 length: 14 residues. The V segment lost 4 bases and the J segment 3 bases; nucleotides outside the gene matches: 4. The CDR3 DNA is TGTGCCAGCAGCCTGGGACAGAACTACAATGAGCAGTTCTTC. Translation: CASSLGQNYNEQFF. The whole variable domain, filled in from reference TRBV5-4 and TRBJ2-1, reads ETGVTQSPTHLIKTRGQQVTLRCSSQSGHNTVSWYQQALGQGPQFIFQYYREEENGRGNFPPRFSGLQFPNYSSELNVNALELDDSALYLCASSLGQNYNEQFFGPGTRLTVL.

The chain carries TRBV19 and TRBJ2-1, with D maybe TRBD1 (6 bases). Trimming cost V 3 bases and J 10 bases, with 16 bases left between them. Germline V gene lookup returns CDR1 LNHDA and CDR2 SQIVND (reference sequence). The CDR3 sequence is 14 residues long. In nucleotides, the CDR3 is TGTGCCAGTAGTATTTCCGCAGGGGCCTTCGAGCAGTTCTTC. It specifies CASSISAGAFEQFF.

The rearrangement uses TRBV5-1 and TRBJ2-1; 11 bases match TRBD2. From germline, CDR1 is SGHRS and CDR2 YFSETQ. V shed 4 bases and J 0 bases; nucleotides not matched to a gene: 3. The CDR3 sequence is 16 residues long. CDR3 in amino acids: CASSVTSGSSYNEQFF. CDR3 DNA sequence: TGCGCCAGCAGCGTTACTAGCGGGAGCTCCTACAATGAGCAGTTCTTC. Full variable domain (missing parts from reference TRBV5-1 and TRBJ2-1): KAGVTQTPRYLIKTRGQQVTLSCSPISGHRSVSWYQQTPGQGLQFLFEYFSETQRNKGNFPGRFSGRQFSNSRSEMNVSTLELGDSALYLCASSVTSGSSYNEQFFGPGTRLTVL.

The gene calls are TRBV7-8 and TRBJ1-2; 8 bases align to TRBD1. Germline CDR1 is SGHVS and CDR2 is FQNEAQ. The CDR3 spans 15 residues. The J segment lost 4 bases and the V segment lost 1 base, leaving 5 bases of the junction unmatched. DNA of the CDR3: TGTGCCAGCAGCTTAGACAGGGGGTTAGGCTATGGCTACACCTTC. This codes for CASSLDRGLGYGYTF. Drawing the rest from reference TRBV7-8 and TRBJ1-2, the complete variable domain is GAGVSQSPRYKVAKRGQDVALRCDPISGHVSLFWYQQALGQGPEFLTYFQNEAQLDKSGLPSDRFFAERPEGSVSTLKIQRTQQEDSAVYLCASSLDRGLGYGYTFGSGTRLTVV.

The chain employs TRBV18 and TRBJ2-5, with a weak D call TRBD2 (5 bases). This CDR3 is 16 amino acids long. V lost 3 bases to trimming and J lost 3 bases, with 17 bases between them. Germline-derived CDR1 and CDR2 are KGHSH and LQKENI. The CDR3 spells CASSPPGARVEETQYF. CDR3 DNA: TGTGCCAGCTCACCTCCGGGTGCGAGGGTGGAAGAGACCCAGTACTTC.

V usage is TRBV4-2 and J usage is TRBJ2-7; tentative D call: TRBD2 (5 bases). The CDR3 loop spans 14 amino acids. V lost 0 bases to trimming and J lost 4 bases, with 10 bases between them. The germline gives CDR1 LGHNA, CDR2 YNFKEQ. The CDR3 here is CASSQESLAYEQYF. Here the CDR3 DNA reads TGTGCCAGCAGCCAAGAGAGTCTAGCTTACGAGCAGTACTTC.

The V and J genes are TRBV2 and TRBJ2-2, with TRBD1 matching over 11 bases. Germline V CDR1 and CDR2: SNHLY, FYNNEI. With 5 bases clipped from V and 3 bases from J, the junction kept 14 bases outside the gene matches. The CDR3 runs 19 residues. The CDR3 here is CASSKPGTGGNWDTGELFF. The CDR3 region has the DNA TGTGCCAGCAGTAAGCCTGGGACAGGGGGTAATTGGGACACCGGGGAGCTGTTTTTT.

CDR3 sequence: CASSEGPTSGETQYF. The CDR3 coding sequence is TGTGCCAGCAGCGAGGGGCCCACTAGCGGAGAGACCCAGTACTTC. V gene TRBV11-2 combines with J gene TRBJ2-5, with 8 bases lining up with TRBD2. The V and J ends lost 5 bases and 4 bases, in that order; junction bases with no gene match: 9. CDR1 is SGHAT, CDR2 FQNNGV, per germline. This CDR3 spans 15 amino acids.

This clone turned up a few times. V is TRBV5-3 and J is TRBJ2-7; 8 nucleotides agree with TRBD1. TRBV5-3 is treated as an ORF (open reading frame) with a function not yet certain. The CDR3 is made up of 13 amino acids. With V trimmed by 4 bases and J by 3 bases, 3 bases remained unmatched. CDR3 sequence reads: CARSIGQGYEQYF. CDR3 nucleotide sequence: TGTGCCAGAAGCATCGGACAGGGCTACGAGCAGTACTTC.

The V and J genes are TRBV23-1 and TRBJ1-2, with D perhaps TRBD1 (5 bases). TRBV23-1 is an open reading frame whose function is uncertain. This CDR3 contains 15 residues. With 3 bases removed from V and 0 bases from J, the gap between germline ends came to 11 bases. CDR3 protein: CASSHPDRPNYGYTF. The CDR3 DNA is TGCGCCAGCAGTCACCCCGACAGACCTAACTATGGCTACACCTTC.

V is TRBV14 and J is TRBJ1-2; no reliable D call. Trimming took off 4 bases at V and 4 bases at J, with 16 bases between the two ends. Germline V gene lookup returns CDR1 SGHDN and CDR2 FVKESK. CDR3 length: 15 residues. The CDR3 nucleotides are TGTGCCAGCAGCCTTCCCGGTTATGGACTCTATGGCTACACCTTC. It specifies CASSLPGYGLYGYTF.

The rearrangement joins TRBV5-8 to TRBJ1-2; perhaps TRBD1 as D (5 bases). The V end was cut by 0 bases, the J end by 4 bases, with 13 bases between. CDR1 SGHTS and CDR2 YDEGEE come from the germline V gene. The length of the CDR3 is 15 residues. The CDR3 DNA reads TGTGCCAGCAGCTTGGCCCCCGGGGGTGGCTATGGCTACACCTTC. This translates into CASSLAPGGGYGYTF.

This clone was seen once. This chain links TRBV13 with TRBJ2-7; 7 bases match TRBD1. Per germline, CDR1 PRHDT and CDR2 FYEKMQ (reference sequence). J was trimmed by 0 bases and V by 5 bases; bases with no gene match: 1. This CDR3 is 13 amino acids long. The CDR3 nucleotides are TGTGCCAGCAGCCGGGACAGCTCCTACGAGCAGTACTTC. It encodes CASSRDSSYEQYF. The full variable domain, with the rest looked up from reference TRBV13 and TRBJ2-7, is AAGVIQSPRHLIKEKRETATLKCYPIPRHDTVYWYQQGPGQDPQFLISFYEKMQSDKGSIPDRFSAQQFSDYHSELNMSSLELGDSALYFCASSRDSSYEQYFGPGTRLTVT.

V is TRBV9 and J is TRBJ2-2; 9 bases line up with TRBD2. CDR3 length: 15 residues. The trim removed 5 bases at V and 3 bases at J, leaving 5 bases unmatched. Germline CDR1 is SGDLS and CDR2 is YYNGEE. The DNA of the CDR3 is TGTGCCAGCAGTTCGAGCGGGGGGTACACCGGGGAGCTGTTTTTT. Translated, it gives CASSSSGGYTGELFF.

The J gene is TRBJ2-3, the V gene TRBV9, with 13 bases lining up with TRBD2. This CDR3 region has 15 residues. Germline V gene data show CDR1 as SGDLS and CDR2 as YYNGEE. The trim removed 4 bases at V and 7 bases at J, leaving 6 bases unmatched. CDR3 coding DNA: TGTGCCAGCAGCACAACTAGCGGGGGGGCGTATACGCAGTATTTT. The encoded protein is CASSTTSGGAYTQYF.

This clone was picked up one time. This chain connects TRBV6-4 to TRBJ1-2; 9 bases line up with TRBD1. V lost 2 bases and J lost 8; bases outside the gene matches: 6. This CDR3 comprises 14 residues. Germline CDR1 and CDR2: MRHNA and SNTAGT. CDR3 DNA: TGTGCCAGCAGTGACCAAGACAGGGGGGGAGGCTACACCTTC. Translated: CASSDQDRGGGYTF.

This clone was detected only once. V usage is TRBV27 and J usage is TRBJ1-3; D is unclear. Germline V gene lookup returns CDR1 MNHEY and CDR2 SMNVEV (reference sequence). CDR3 length: 13 amino acids. The germline V and J ends were trimmed by 6 bases and 3 bases, with 9 bases remaining between them. The CDR3 DNA sequence: TGTGCCAGCAGATTCGCGGGTGGAAACACCATATATTTT. Protein product: CASRFAGGNTIYF.

The V gene is TRBV11-2, the J gene TRBJ1-6; tentatively, D is TRBD1 (5 bases). The germline V and J ends were trimmed by 5 bases and 7 bases, with 15 bases remaining between them. Per the germline V gene, CDR1 is SGHAT and CDR2 is FQNNGV. This CDR3 has 15 amino acids. The CDR3 nucleotides are TGTGCCAGCAGCCGGGGGACCCTGGCCAATTCACCCCTCCACTTT. Translated, it gives CASSRGTLANSPLHF.

This sequence joins TRBV5-1 and TRBJ1-4; D is possibly TRBD1 (6 bases). The CDR3 has 15 residues. The V and J ends lost 4 bases and 8 bases respectively, with 18 bases between them. Germline CDR1 is SGHRS and CDR2 is YFSETQ. CDR3 protein: CASSPGGGSVEKLFF. The CDR3 DNA reads as TGCGCCAGCAGCCCGGGGGGGGGCAGTGTAGAAAAACTGTTTTTT.

This chain connects TRBV5-1 to TRBJ2-1; 8 nucleotides match TRBD2. Germline CDR1 and CDR2: SGHRS and YFSETQ. The V gene end was trimmed by 3 bases and the J gene end by 0 bases; junction bases not matched to a gene: 5. This CDR3 region has 16 residues. CDR3 protein: CASSSAGGVSYNEQFF. Here the CDR3 DNA reads TGCGCCAGCAGCTCGGCGGGGGGCGTCTCCTACAATGAGCAGTTCTTC.

V and J are TRBV19 and TRBJ1-5, with D maybe TRBD1 (6 bases). V lost 7 bases and J 3 bases, leaving 16 bases between the germline ends. CDR3 size: 15 residues. Germline V CDR1 and CDR2: LNHDA, SQIVND (reference sequence). The CDR3 loop reads CASTPGGGFNQPQHF. CDR3 bases: TGTGCCAGTACCCCGGGAGGGGGATTCAATCAGCCCCAGCATTTT.

This chain connects TRBV6-5 to TRBJ1-6; no definite D call. The CDR3 is 13 amino acids. V shed 6 bases and J shed 5 bases, with 8 bases lying between them. CDR1 is MNHEY, CDR2 SVGAGI, per germline. The CDR3 region is CASRWADNSPLHF. The CDR3 coding sequence is TGTGCCAGCAGGTGGGCAGATAATTCACCCCTCCACTTT.

The V gene is TRBV9, the J gene TRBJ2-1; TRBD2 might be the D (6 bases). From germline, CDR1 is SGDLS and CDR2 YYNGEE. Trimming pared 4 bases from V and 0 bases from J, leaving 11 bases between. This CDR3 is 15 amino acids long. CDR3 nucleotide sequence: TGTGCCAGCAGCCCCCGGGGGAGCTCCTACAATGAGCAGTTCTTC. Translated, it gives CASSPRGSSYNEQFF.

The rearrangement links TRBV29-1 to TRBJ1-1; 11 bases fit TRBD1. The V gene's germline CDR1 is SQVTM and CDR2 ANQGSEA. This CDR3 has 13 residues. The trim removed 7 bases at V and 5 bases at J, leaving 6 bases unmatched. CDR3 DNA sequence: TGCAGCGCCAGGACAGGGGGCCTAACTGAAGCTTTCTTT. It encodes CSARTGGLTEAFF.

The chain is built from TRBV13 and TRBJ2-3; 7 positions match TRBD2. V shed 4 bases, J shed 4 bases, and the junction held 11 bases outside the gene matches. The V gene's germline CDR1 is PRHDT and CDR2 FYEKMQ (reference sequence). The CDR3 contains 16 residues. The CDR3, as DNA: TGTGCCAGCAGCTCCTCGGGAGCGGGGTATTCAGATACGCAGTATTTT. Residues: CASSSSGAGYSDTQYF.

The rearrangement links TRBV6-6 to TRBJ1-2; no definite D call. CDR3 length: 11 amino acids. Germline values: CDR1 MNHNY, CDR2 SVGAGI (reference sequence). Trimming removed 6 bases at V and 2 bases at J, with 4 bases between. CDR3 coding DNA: TGTGCCAGCAGCCCAAACTATGGCTACACCTTC. It encodes CASSPNYGYTF.

The chain joins TRBV9 to TRBJ2-5; 8 nucleotides match TRBD1. Germline V lookup: CDR1 SGDLS, CDR2 YYNGEE. V was clipped by 1 base and J by 5 bases; unmatched bases: 4. The CDR3 runs to 14 residues. This chain's CDR3 is CASSVSRGQETQYF. The CDR3 region has the DNA TGTGCCAGCAGCGTAAGCAGGGGGCAGGAGACCCAGTACTTC.

This rearrangement joins TRBV6-6 to TRBJ1-1, with a tentative D call TRBD1 (5 bases). The germline CDR1 and CDR2 sequences are MNHNY and SVGAGI (reference sequence). The CDR3 contains 13 residues. V lost 6 bases and J 0 bases, leaving 8 bases between the germline ends. The CDR3 is CASRDKLNTEAFF. CDR3 coding DNA: TGTGCCAGCAGGGACAAGTTGAACACTGAAGCTTTCTTT.

A single count supports this clone. The genes are TRBV6-5 and TRBJ2-7; D is unclear. Per germline, CDR1 MNHEY and CDR2 SVGAGI. Trimming pared 1 base from V and 1 base from J, leaving 8 bases between. The CDR3 sequence is 14 residues long. The CDR3 sequence: CASSYYPQSYEQYF. The CDR3 DNA follows: TGTGCCAGCAGTTACTATCCCCAGTCCTACGAGCAGTACTTC.

In this sample, this clone turned up a few times. The chain recombines TRBV6-1 with TRBJ1-1; 11 positions agree with TRBD1. Germline V lookup: CDR1 MNHNS, CDR2 SASEGT. The CDR3 totals 17 residues. V gave up 3 bases and J gave up 2 bases; unmatched junction bases: 8. CDR3 region: CASSDRDRGTHNTEAFF. For the CDR3, the DNA is TGTGCCAGCAGTGATCGGGACAGGGGGACCCATAACACTGAAGCTTTCTTT.